The source of this T cell receptor beta chain is a study of blood T cell repertoires in COVID-19. Background on the study: The cDNA or gDNA used as material had been derived from T cells, B-cell-depleted T cells, or PBMCs.

In the original analysis: Counts of nucleated cells, estimated from reference gene primer amplification, were obtained. Assay: immunoSEQ multiplex PCR; the TCRdb copy retains only in-frame clones and omits some. V and J calls and clone size come straight from that table; D and trimming were deduced from the DNA. The repertoire has 150,000 to 200,000 clones, roughly 90% of them found once; the top ten carry 0.62%. V was shortened by 0 bases and J by 9 bases, with 16 bases between the two germline ends. There are 15 residues in the CDR3. The receptor's source is a man in his fifties with acute or convalescent COVID-19. This chain joins TRBV5-7 and TRBJ1-5; D remains unclear. TRBV5-7 falls under the ORF class, with uncertain function. The sequenced sample was peripheral blood. The CDR3 DNA follows: TGTGCCAGCAGCTTGGCCTCGGCGAACAGTTCGCCCCAGCATTTT. As protein: CASSLASANSSPQHF.